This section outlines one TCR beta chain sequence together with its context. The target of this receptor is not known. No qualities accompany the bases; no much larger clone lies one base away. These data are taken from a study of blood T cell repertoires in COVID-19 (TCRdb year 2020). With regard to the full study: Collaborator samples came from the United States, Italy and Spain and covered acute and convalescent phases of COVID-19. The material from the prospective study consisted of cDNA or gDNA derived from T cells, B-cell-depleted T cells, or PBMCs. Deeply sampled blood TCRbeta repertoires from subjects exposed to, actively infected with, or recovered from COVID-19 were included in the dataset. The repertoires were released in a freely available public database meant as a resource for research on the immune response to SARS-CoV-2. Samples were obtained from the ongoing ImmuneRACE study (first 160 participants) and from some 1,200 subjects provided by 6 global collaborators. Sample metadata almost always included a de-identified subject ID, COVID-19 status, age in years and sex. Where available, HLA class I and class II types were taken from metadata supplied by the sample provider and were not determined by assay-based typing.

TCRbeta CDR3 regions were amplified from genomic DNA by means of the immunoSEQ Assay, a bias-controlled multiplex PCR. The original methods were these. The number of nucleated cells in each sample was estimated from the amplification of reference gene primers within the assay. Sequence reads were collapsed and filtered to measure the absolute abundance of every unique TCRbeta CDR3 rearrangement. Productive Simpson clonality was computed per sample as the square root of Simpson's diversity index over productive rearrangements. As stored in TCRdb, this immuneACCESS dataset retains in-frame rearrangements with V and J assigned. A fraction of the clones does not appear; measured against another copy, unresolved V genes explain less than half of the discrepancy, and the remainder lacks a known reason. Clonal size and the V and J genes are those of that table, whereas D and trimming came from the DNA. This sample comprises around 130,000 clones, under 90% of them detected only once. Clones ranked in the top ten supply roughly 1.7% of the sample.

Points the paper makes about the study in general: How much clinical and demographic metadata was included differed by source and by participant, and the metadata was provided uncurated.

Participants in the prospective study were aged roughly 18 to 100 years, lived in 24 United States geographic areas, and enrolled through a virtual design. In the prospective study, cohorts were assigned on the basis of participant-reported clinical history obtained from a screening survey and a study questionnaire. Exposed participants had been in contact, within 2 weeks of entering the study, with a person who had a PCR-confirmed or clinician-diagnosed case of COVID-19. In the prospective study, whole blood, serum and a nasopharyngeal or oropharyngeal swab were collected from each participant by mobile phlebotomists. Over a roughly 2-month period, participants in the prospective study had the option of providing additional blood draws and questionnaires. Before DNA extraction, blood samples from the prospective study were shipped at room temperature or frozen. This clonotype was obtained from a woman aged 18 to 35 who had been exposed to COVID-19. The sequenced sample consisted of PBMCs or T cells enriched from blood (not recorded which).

CDR3 reads: CSVRDNRYEQYF. Read as DNA, the sequence is TGCAGCGTTAGGGACAACCGCTACGAGCAGTACTTC. The rearranged chain carries TRBV29-1 and TRBJ2-7, and TRBD1 may be the D gene, going by 6 matching bases. Per the germline V gene, SQVTM is the CDR1 and ANQGSEA is the CDR2. V gives up 5 bases and J gives up 3 bases, and the segment between their germline ends measures 11 bases. The CDR3, cysteine through phenylalanine, is 12 amino acids long. Just CDR3 DNA is preserved here, 36 bases in frame from base 1.